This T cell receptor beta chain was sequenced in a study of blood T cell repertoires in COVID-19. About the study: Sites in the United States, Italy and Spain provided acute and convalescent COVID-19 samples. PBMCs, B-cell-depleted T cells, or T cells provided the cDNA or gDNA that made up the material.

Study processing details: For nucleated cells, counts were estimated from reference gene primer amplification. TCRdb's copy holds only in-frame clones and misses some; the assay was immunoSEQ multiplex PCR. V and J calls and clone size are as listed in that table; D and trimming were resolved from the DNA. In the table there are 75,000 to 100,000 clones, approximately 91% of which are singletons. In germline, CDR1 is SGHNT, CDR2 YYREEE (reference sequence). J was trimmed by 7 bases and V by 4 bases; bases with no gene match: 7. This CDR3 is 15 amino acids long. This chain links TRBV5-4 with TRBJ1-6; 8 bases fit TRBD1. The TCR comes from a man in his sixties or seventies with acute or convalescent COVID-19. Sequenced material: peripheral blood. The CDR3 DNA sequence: TGTGCCAGCAGCCTATCCGGGACAGGAAATTCACCCCTCCACTTT. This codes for CASSLSGTGNSPLHF.